These 27 T cell receptor beta chains were sequenced from one sample in a study of cytomegalovirus exposure and HLA in healthy donors. In the PCR, 60 Vbeta and 13 Jbeta primers were used. TCRdb keeps only in-frame clones here, not all; method: immunoSEQ multiplex PCR. The repertoire holds about 180,000 clones, with 80% as singletons. Sequenced sample: PBMCs. Receptor source: a woman aged 25 to 39 in good health and CMV-seronegative.

In its sample, this clone was seen a few times. The chain carries TRBV29-1 and TRBJ1-4; 8 nucleotides align to TRBD1. Trimming took 0 bases from V and 10 from J; bases not matched to a gene: 7. CDR1 is SQVTM, CDR2 ANQGSEA, per germline. The CDR3 length is 14 residues. The CDR3 bases are TGCAGCGTTGAAGAGGGGTCAGGGGGCGGAAAACTGTTTTTT. Its protein is CSVEEGSGGGKLFF.

On this clone itself: One end of the junction does not line up with germline, which may come from a read error. The chain couples TRBV7-7 to TRBJ2-7; a possible D gene is TRBD1 (7 bases). CDR1 SSHAT and CDR2 FNYEAQ come from the germline V gene (reference sequence). This CDR3 spans 15 amino acids. This CDR3 reads CASSQGAGQLYEQYF. The CDR3 coding sequence is TGTGCTAGCAGTCAAGGGGCGGGACAGTTATACGAGCAGTACTTC.

This chain joins TRBV7-2 and TRBJ2-7; 9 nucleotides line up with TRBD2. Germline V lookup: CDR1 SGHTA, CDR2 FQGNSA. CDR3 length equals 15 residues. Trimming cost V 1 base and J 2 bases; bases outside gene matches: 3. CDR3 bases: TGTGCCAGCAGCTTAGGGCTAGCGGGGCCCTACGAGCAGTACTTC. Translation gives CASSLGLAGPYEQYF.

The V and J genes are TRBV2 and TRBJ2-1, with 7 positions matching TRBD2. Germline assignment: CDR1 SNHLY and CDR2 FYNNEI. The V gene end was trimmed by 2 bases and the J gene end by 3 bases; junction bases not matched to a gene: 4. The CDR3 covers 15 residues. The CDR3 DNA reads as TGTGCCAGCAGTGAAACCCTAGCGGACTACAATGAGCAGTTCTTC. Translated: CASSETLADYNEQFF.

Remarks on this clone: This sample includes further DNA sequences coding for the same CDR3. The gene calls are TRBV7-2 and TRBJ2-3; possible D gene TRBD2, 6 bases. CDR1 SGHTA and CDR2 FQGNSA come from the germline V gene. V lost 3 bases to trimming and J lost 3 bases, with 7 bases between them. CDR3 length: 13 residues. This chain's CDR3 is CASSFRGTDTQYF. The CDR3 nucleotides are TGTGCCAGCAGCTTTCGGGGGACAGATACGCAGTATTTT. Supplemented by reference TRBV7-2 and TRBJ2-3, the full variable domain reads GAGVSQSPSNKVTEKGKDVELRCDPISGHTALYWYRQSLGQGLEFLIYFQGNSAPDKSGLPSDRFSAERTGGSVSTLTIQRTQQEDSAVYLCASSFRGTDTQYFGPGTRLTVL.

The rearrangement uses TRBV30 and TRBJ1-5, with D possibly TRBD1 on 5 matching bases. Per the germline V gene, CDR1 is GTSNPN and CDR2 is SVGIG (reference sequence). CDR3 length: 15 amino acids. V shed 4 bases and J shed 4 bases, with 17 bases lying between them. The CDR3 loop is CAWNIGGGGNQPQHF. The CDR3 bases are TGTGCCTGGAACATCGGGGGGGGTGGTAATCAGCCCCAGCATTTT.

The rearrangement uses TRBV9 and TRBJ2-1; 8 bases map to TRBD2. The trim removed 5 bases at V and 5 bases at J, leaving 9 bases unmatched. Germline assignment: CDR1 SGDLS and CDR2 YYNGEE. This CDR3 is built from 15 residues. Here the CDR3 DNA reads TGTGCCAGCAGGGCCCGGGGGGGCCTCAACAATGAGCAGTTCTTC. Encoded protein: CASRARGGLNNEQFF.

V gene TRBV6-5 combines with J gene TRBJ1-6, with a weak D call TRBD1 (6 bases). Germline assignment: CDR1 MNHEY and CDR2 SVGAGI. There are 15 residues in the CDR3. The V end was cut by 2 bases, the J end by 15 bases, with 20 bases between. The CDR3 nucleotides are TGTGCCAGCAGTTACACACAGGGTATGGGCTTGGTCCTCCACTTT. Encoded protein: CASSYTQGMGLVLHF.

This chain connects TRBV30 to TRBJ2-5; the D gene is possibly TRBD2 (7 bases). The CDR3 is 13 amino acids. In germline, CDR1 is GTSNPN, CDR2 SVGIG (reference sequence). V lost 5 bases and J lost 5, with 15 bases in between. The CDR3 spells CAWLQRGGETQYF. The DNA of the CDR3 is TGTGCCTGGCTTCAGAGGGGGGGGGAGACCCAGTACTTC.

The rearrangement uses TRBV6-6 and TRBJ1-2, with no clear D. V lost 4 bases, J lost 6 bases, and 18 bases lay in between. Germline V gives CDR1 MNHNY, CDR2 SVGAGI (reference sequence). CDR3 length: 15 amino acids. CDR3 sequence: CASSSGTGRSHGYTF. The CDR3 DNA reads TGTGCCAGCAGTTCCGGCACGGGTAGAAGTCATGGCTACACCTTC.

This clone was seen once. A junction end diverges from the germline sequence, so it may reflect a read error. The V call is TRBV7-7, the J call TRBJ2-3; 8 bases match TRBD2. Germline values: CDR1 SSHAT, CDR2 FNYEAQ (reference sequence). This CDR3 has 14 amino acids. This CDR3 reads CASSKRGGTDTQYF. The CDR3 DNA is TGTGCTAGCAGCAAACGGGGGGGAACAGATACGCAGTATTTT.

The gene calls are TRBV4-1 and TRBJ2-5; 7 bases match TRBD1. Looked up from germline, CDR1 is MGHRA and CDR2 is YSYEKL. The CDR3 runs 15 residues. Losses at the gene ends were 1 base for V and 4 bases for J; bases not matched to a gene: 6. In DNA form, the CDR3 reads TGCGCCAGCAGCCAAGCACAGGGGTTCGGAGAGACCCAGTACTTC. This gives the protein CASSQAQGFGETQYF.

V is TRBV5-6 and J is TRBJ2-5, with TRBD2 as a possible D gene (5 bases). In germline, CDR1 is SGHDT, CDR2 YYEEEE. The germline V and J ends were trimmed by 2 bases and 3 bases, with 11 bases remaining between them. This CDR3 contains 14 residues. The CDR3 reads CASSFRGWKETQYF. CDR3 sequence (DNA): TGTGCCAGCAGCTTCAGAGGGTGGAAAGAGACCCAGTACTTC.

The chain has TRBV7-6 and TRBJ1-3; 8 bases are a match to TRBD1. Germline V lookup: CDR1 SGHVS, CDR2 FNYEAQ. J lost 2 bases, V lost 5 bases, and 8 bases had no gene match. CDR3 length equals 16 residues. CDR3: CASSQTDRGTGNTIYF. The DNA of the CDR3 is TGTGCCAGCAGCCAAACAGACAGGGGAACTGGAAACACCATATATTTT.

The chain couples TRBV5-1 to TRBJ1-2; no definite D call. This CDR3 comprises 14 residues. Germline V gene sequence: CDR1 SGHRS, CDR2 YFSETQ. V lost 6 bases to trimming and J lost 2 bases, with 14 bases between them. CDR3 nucleotides: TGCGCCAGCACCCCAGCCGAGGGAAACTATGGCTACACCTTC. Its translation is CASTPAEGNYGYTF.

The chain carries TRBV6-5 and TRBJ2-7; D perhaps matches TRBD2 (5 bases). This CDR3 is 14 amino acids long. Germline CDR1 MNHEY, CDR2 SVGAGI. Trimming stripped 8 bases from V and 6 bases from J, with 20 bases between. The CDR3 DNA follows: TGTGCCAGCGGGATACCCCGGACCCGGGGCGAGCAGTACTTC. Translating it yields CASGIPRTRGEQYF.

The rearrangement joins TRBV30 to TRBJ1-6; D is possibly TRBD1 (5 bases). Germline V gives CDR1 GTSNPN, CDR2 SVGIG (reference sequence). The CDR3 contains 14 residues. The ends were cut back, 6 bases at V and 7 bases at J, with 16 bases in the middle. CDR3 protein: CACAGISANSPLHF. The CDR3 DNA reads TGTGCCTGTGCAGGGATATCGGCGAATTCACCCCTCCACTTT.

The chain is built from TRBV6-9 and TRBJ2-7, with D possibly being TRBD2 (5 bases). The ends were cut back, 4 bases at V and 9 bases at J, with 13 bases in the middle. The CDR3 runs 12 residues. Germline V gives CDR1 MNHGY, CDR2 SVAAGI. In DNA form, the CDR3 reads TGTGCCAGCAGTTCCCCGGGGTTGGTGCAGTACTTC. Its protein product is CASSSPGLVQYF.

The chain combines TRBV6-5 with TRBJ1-6, with D perhaps TRBD1 (5 bases). Germline CDR1 is MNHEY and CDR2 is SVGAGI. This CDR3 is built from 16 residues. Trimming shortened V by 1 base and J by 6 bases, and 13 bases separated the two germline ends. In nucleotides, the CDR3 is TGTGCCAGCAGTTACTGGGGGGACCGCCTTAATTCACCCCTCCACTTT. Its protein product is CASSYWGDRLNSPLHF.

The rearrangement links TRBV6-5 to TRBJ2-3, with a weak D call TRBD2 (7 bases). With 8 bases removed from V and 7 bases from J, the gap between germline ends came to 16 bases. The CDR3 is 13 residues long. CDR1 is MNHEY, CDR2 SVGAGI, per germline. Here the CDR3 DNA reads TGTGCCAGCGGTGGAGGGGGGGTGAATACGCAGTATTTT. It specifies CASGGGGVNTQYF.

The V gene is TRBV19, the J gene TRBJ1-2; 7 nucleotides align to TRBD1. The CDR3 totals 14 residues. Germline V lookup: CDR1 LNHDA, CDR2 SQIVND (reference sequence). V was clipped by 7 bases and J by 4 bases; unmatched bases: 9. CDR3 amino acids: CASTPGQNSYGYTF. CDR3 DNA sequence: TGTGCCAGTACCCCGGGACAGAACTCCTATGGCTACACCTTC.

The chain joins TRBV5-1 to TRBJ1-1; D may be TRBD1 (5 bases). Per the germline V gene, CDR1 is SGHRS and CDR2 is YFSETQ. CDR3 length equals 14 residues. Trimming cost V 2 bases and J 6 bases, with 14 bases left between them. The CDR3 DNA follows: TGCGCCAGCAGCTTTGGGGGGGGAGAACCTGAAGCTTTCTTT. Translating it yields CASSFGGGEPEAFF.

CDR3 protein: CASSLTGSNQPQHF. CDR3 DNA: TGTGCCAGCAGCCTCACAGGTAGCAATCAGCCCCAGCATTTT. The chain links TRBV9 to TRBJ1-5, with D possibly being TRBD1 (5 bases). Germline lookup yields CDR1 SGDLS and CDR2 YYNGEE. V was cut by 4 bases and J by 0 bases, with 8 bases left in between. The CDR3 extends over 14 amino acids.

The rearrangement joins TRBV29-1 to TRBJ1-1; D perhaps matches TRBD1 (5 bases). CDR3 size: 13 residues. Per germline, CDR1 SQVTM and CDR2 ANQGSEA. Trimming took off 7 bases at V and 7 bases at J, with 19 bases between the two ends. The CDR3 is CSAITGGGGEAFF. In DNA form, the CDR3 reads TGCAGCGCTATCACCGGCGGGGGAGGTGAAGCTTTCTTT.

V is TRBV6-5 and J is TRBJ2-3; 10 bases map to TRBD1. Trimming removed 6 bases from V and 5 bases from J; junction bases left unmatched: 2. Per germline, CDR1 MNHEY and CDR2 SVGAGI. CDR3 length: 13 residues. The CDR3 spells CASRGTGVDTQYF. CDR3 in DNA: TGTGCCAGCAGGGGGACAGGGGTAGATACGCAGTATTTT.

The chain carries TRBV4-3 and TRBJ2-7; D not certain. CDR3 length equals 16 residues. V lost 0 bases and J lost 6, with 18 bases in between. CDR1 and CDR2 from the germline V gene are LGHNA and YSLEER. The CDR3, as DNA: TGCGCCAGCAGCCAAGATCTGGCTCGACAAGTGTCCGAGCAGTACTTC. This sequence encodes CASSQDLARQVSEQYF.

CDR3 coding DNA: TGTGCCAGCATCCTGACTAACACTGAAGCTTTCTTT. Translated, it gives CASILTNTEAFF. The chain employs TRBV7-9 and TRBJ1-1; no firm D call. CDR1 SEHNR and CDR2 FQNEAQ come from the germline V gene (reference sequence). Trimming took off 7 bases at V and 2 bases at J, with 8 bases between the two ends. The CDR3 is 12 residues long.